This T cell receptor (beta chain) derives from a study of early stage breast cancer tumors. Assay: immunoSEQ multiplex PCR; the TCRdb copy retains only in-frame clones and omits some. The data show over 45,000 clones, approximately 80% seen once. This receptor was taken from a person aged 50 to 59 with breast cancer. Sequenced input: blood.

CDR3 loop: CASVRGGLAGANEQFF. In DNA, the CDR3 is TGTGCCAGCGTTCGGGGGGGGCTAGCGGGAGCCAATGAGCAGTTCTTC. V is TRBV27 and J is TRBJ2-1, with 10 bases lining up with TRBD2. After removal of 8 bases from V and 6 bases from J, the junction contained 13 bases not matched to a gene. Germline CDR1 reads MNHEY; CDR2 reads SMNVEV (reference sequence). The CDR3 extends over 16 amino acids.